The source of this T cell receptor (beta chain) is a study of Graves' ophthalmopathy and Graves' hyperthyroidism. The authors amplified TCR beta CDR3 regions from RNA transcripts. The first round was an RT-PCR with HTBI primers, and the second round was a multiplex PCR. TCRdb itself ran the multiplex PCR reads through MiXCR, one entry per CDR3 protein. The sample has roughly 1.1 million distinct CDR3 sequences, less than 45% seen once; the top ten hold over 8.5%. This clonotype was seen ten or more times. The receptor was isolated from an adult man with Graves' hyperthyroidism. Material for sequencing was peripheral blood or thyroid tissue (not recorded which).

The CDR3 bases are TGTGCCAGCAGCCGGGACGTTAGGGCCTACGAGCAGTACTTC. Translating it yields CASSRDVRAYEQYF. The chain carries TRBV7-9 and TRBJ2-7, with D possibly being TRBD1 or TRBD2 (5 bases each). Germline V gene sequence: CDR1 SEHNR, CDR2 FQNEAQ (reference sequence). The CDR3 totals 14 residues. V lost 5 bases to trimming and J lost 2 bases, with 13 bases between them. The variable domain in full, with the rest retrieved from reference TRBV7-9 and TRBJ2-7, is DTGVSQNPRHKITKRGQNVTFRCDPISEHNRLYWYRQTLGQGPEFLTYFQNEAQLEKSRLLSDRFSAERPKGSFSTLEIQRTEQGDSAMYLCASSRDVRAYEQYFGPGTRLTVT.